This T cell receptor beta chain originates from a study of shared clonotypes between healthy human individuals (TCRdb year 2020). Notes on the research overall: The cohort comprised a couple of women and a few men aged 18 to 49 years. To estimate repertoire size and how much clonotypes are shared between individuals, the study performed deep sequencing of blood TCR repertoires from about five healthy adults. To increase sequencing depth and limit assay-specific biases, TCR repertoire library preparation and sequencing were carried out by different laboratories using diverse techniques. Leukapheresis yielded between about 0.85 and 10 billion PBMCs per donor.

Using the deep immunoSEQ assay, multiplex PCR amplified TCR CDR3 regions from genomic DNA. Genomic DNA extracted from each cell subset was distributed evenly over all wells of several immunoSEQ 96-well plates, and each plate served as one replicate. For unsorted PBMC, roughly 0.3 ug genomic DNA, equal to 25,000 to 35,000 T cell genomes, was loaded into each replicate PCR. Genomic DNA from unsorted PBMC was sequenced over ten immunoSEQ deep assay plates. Purified libraries were measured with a Qubit 3.0 fluorometer, size-checked on a Bioanalyzer 2100, and measured again with the KAPA Library Quantification kit. Every immunoSEQ 96-well plate was sequenced on a dedicated single-read 150-cycle Illumina NextSeq 550 flow cell. In the authors' own workflow: Because the immunoSEQ output included only junctional sequences and no quality scores, the filtering could not be the same as the filtering used for full-length reads. Sequences were annotated with PyIR, a Python wrapper for IgBLAST v1.9, using IMGT germline references to assign V/J genes and CDR3. Any read was removed if the V/J assignment was weak (E-value above 1e-6), the CDR3 was missing, or the read contained stop codons, out-of-frame junctions, or ambiguous translated residues. V3J clonotypes were defined by identical inferred V gene, J gene, and CDR3 amino acid sequence. Percentage overlap between repertoires was computed as shared unique clonotypes divided by the size of the smaller repertoire. Repertoire richness was assessed with RTK rarefaction, the Chao1 estimator, and Recon v2.1 estimates of unobserved clonotypes. Here the immuneACCESS table is served through TCRdb, limited to in-frame sequences with V and J called. Missing clones are a known gap in these copies; in checked studies unresolved V genes cover under half, and the rest lacks a known reason. The V and J calls and the clone size are those of that table, but D and trimming were determined from the DNA. The sample table shows hundreds of thousands of clones, and roughly four fifths are seen once. The leading ten clones occupy 12% of the sample.

The paper's findings and limits, for the study overall: Pairwise subsampling led to the expectation that sequencing depth would affect the degree of clonotype sharing among donors. Sampling was limited to blood, and TCR repertoires in tissue likely differ from TCR repertoires in blood. The small number of donors limited the genetic and exposure-history diversity represented.

V is cut back by 2 bases and J by 6 bases, with 13 bases in the junction unmatched. Counted from cysteine to phenylalanine, this CDR3 has 16 amino acids. Only the CDR3 part of the read is kept: 48 bases, read in frame from the first base. CDR1 and CDR2 (KGHSH, LQKENI) derive from the germline V gene. The donors were healthy, HIV-negative adults with no recently reported acute infections or vaccinations. Every donor was a Caucasian adult living in Nashville, Tennessee, USA. For unsorted samples, around 85 million PBMCs were counted, and genomic DNA was extracted using the QIAamp DNA Blood Mini kit. Blood was collected by leukapheresis, and PBMCs were isolated by Ficoll-Histopaque density gradient centrifugation and then cryopreserved in liquid nitrogen vapor phase. Comment on this clone: Its target antigen remains unknown. Per-base quality was not reported, and no clone a single base away is much larger than it.

The TCR originated in a woman aged 40 to 50 in good health. Some clones in this sample may be carry-over from other donors' samples. Sequenced: PBMCs. The rearranged segments are TRBV18 and TRBJ2-7; 7 central nucleotides agree with TRBD2. The CDR3 reads as follows: CASSPLLAAGPIEQYF. The nucleotide sequence reads TGTGCCAGCTCACCATTGCTAGCGGCAGGACCTATCGAGCAGTACTTC.